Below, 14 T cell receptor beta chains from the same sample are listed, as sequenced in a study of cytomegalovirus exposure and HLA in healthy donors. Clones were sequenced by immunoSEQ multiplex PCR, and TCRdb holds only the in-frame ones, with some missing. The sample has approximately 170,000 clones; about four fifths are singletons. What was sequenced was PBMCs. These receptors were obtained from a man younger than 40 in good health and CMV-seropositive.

DNA for the CDR3: TGTGCCAGTAGTAACAGGGAGAGCGACGAGCAGTACTTC. This sequence encodes CASSNRESDEQYF. The chain carries TRBV19 and TRBJ2-7; D possibly corresponds to TRBD1 (6 bases). CDR1 and CDR2 from the germline V gene are LNHDA and SQIVND (reference sequence). The CDR3 contains 13 residues. Trimming shortened V by 4 bases and J by 5 bases, and 12 bases separated the two germline ends.

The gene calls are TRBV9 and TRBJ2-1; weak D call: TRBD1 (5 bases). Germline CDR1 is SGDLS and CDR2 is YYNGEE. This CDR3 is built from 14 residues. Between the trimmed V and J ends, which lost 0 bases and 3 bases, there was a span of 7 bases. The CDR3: CASSVGGGYNEQFF. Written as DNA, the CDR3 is TGTGCCAGCAGCGTAGGGGGCGGCTACAATGAGCAGTTCTTC.

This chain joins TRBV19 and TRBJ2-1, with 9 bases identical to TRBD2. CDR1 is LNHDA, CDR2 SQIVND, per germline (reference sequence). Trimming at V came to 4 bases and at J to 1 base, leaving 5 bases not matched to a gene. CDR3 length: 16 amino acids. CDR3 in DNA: TGTGCCAGTAGTAATTCAGCGGGGGGATCCTACAATGAGCAGTTCTTC. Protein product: CASSNSAGGSYNEQFF.

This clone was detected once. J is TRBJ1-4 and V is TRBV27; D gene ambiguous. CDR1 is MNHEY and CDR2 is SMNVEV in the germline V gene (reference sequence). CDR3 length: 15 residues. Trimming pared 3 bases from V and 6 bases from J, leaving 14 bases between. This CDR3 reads CASSFMAKEYEKLFF. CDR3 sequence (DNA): TGTGCCAGCAGTTTTATGGCCAAGGAGTATGAAAAACTGTTTTTT.

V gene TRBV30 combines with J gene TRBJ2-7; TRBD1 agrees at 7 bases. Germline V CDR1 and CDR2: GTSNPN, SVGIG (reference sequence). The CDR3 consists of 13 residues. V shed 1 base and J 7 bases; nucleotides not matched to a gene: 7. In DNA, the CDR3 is TGTGCCTGGAGTGGTACAGGGGCGGGTGAGCAGTACTTC. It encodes CAWSGTGAGEQYF.

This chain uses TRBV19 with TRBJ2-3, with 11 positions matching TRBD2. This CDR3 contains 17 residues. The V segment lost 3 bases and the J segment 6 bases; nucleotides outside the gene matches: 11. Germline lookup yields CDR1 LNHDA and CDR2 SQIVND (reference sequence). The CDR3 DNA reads TGTGCCAGTAGTATCGGAGCGGTAGCGGGAGGGTGGGATACGCAGTATTTT. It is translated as CASSIGAVAGGWDTQYF.

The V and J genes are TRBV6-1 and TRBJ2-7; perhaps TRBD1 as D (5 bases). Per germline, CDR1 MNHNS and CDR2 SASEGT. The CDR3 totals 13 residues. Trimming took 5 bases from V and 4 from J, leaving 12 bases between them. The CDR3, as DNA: TGTGCCAGCAGTCTCACCCAGGGTTACGAGCAGTACTTC. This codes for CASSLTQGYEQYF.

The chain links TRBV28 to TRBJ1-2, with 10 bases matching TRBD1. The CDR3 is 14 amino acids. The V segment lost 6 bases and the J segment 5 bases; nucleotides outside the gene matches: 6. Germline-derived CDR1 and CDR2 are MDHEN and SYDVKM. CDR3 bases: TGTGCCAGCAGGTGGGACAGGGGCAGGTATGGCTACACCTTC. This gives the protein CASRWDRGRYGYTF.

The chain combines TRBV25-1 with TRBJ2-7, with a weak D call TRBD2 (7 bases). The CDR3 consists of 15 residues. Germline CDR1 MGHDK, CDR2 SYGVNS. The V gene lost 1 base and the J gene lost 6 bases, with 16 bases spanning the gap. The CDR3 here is CASSEWAGAGFEQYF. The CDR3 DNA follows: TGTGCCAGCAGTGAATGGGCGGGGGCCGGGTTCGAGCAGTACTTC.

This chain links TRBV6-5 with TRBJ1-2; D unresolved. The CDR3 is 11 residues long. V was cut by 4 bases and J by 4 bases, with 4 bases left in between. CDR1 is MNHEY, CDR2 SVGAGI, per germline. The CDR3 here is CASSFRYGYTF. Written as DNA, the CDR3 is TGTGCCAGCAGTTTCCGCTATGGCTACACCTTC.

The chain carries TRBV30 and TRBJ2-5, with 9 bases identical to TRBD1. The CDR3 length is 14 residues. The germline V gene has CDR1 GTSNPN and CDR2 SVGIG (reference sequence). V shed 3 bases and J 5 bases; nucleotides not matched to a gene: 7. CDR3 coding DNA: TGTGCCTGGAGGGCCGGGACAGGGATGGAGACCCAGTACTTC. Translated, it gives CAWRAGTGMETQYF.

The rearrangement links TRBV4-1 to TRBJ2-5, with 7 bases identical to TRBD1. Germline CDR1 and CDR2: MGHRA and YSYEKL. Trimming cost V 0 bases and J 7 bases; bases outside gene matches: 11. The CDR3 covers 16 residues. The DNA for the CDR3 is TGCGCCAGCAGCCAAGATCGGAGGCCAGGGGGATTGACCCAGTACTTC. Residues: CASSQDRRPGGLTQYF.

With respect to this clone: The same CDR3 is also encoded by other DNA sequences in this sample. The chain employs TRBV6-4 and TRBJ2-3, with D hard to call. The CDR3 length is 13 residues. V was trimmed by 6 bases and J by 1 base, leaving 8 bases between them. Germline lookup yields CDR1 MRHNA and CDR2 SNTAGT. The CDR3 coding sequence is TGTGCCAGCAGCGGCCAGGGCACAGATACGCAGTATTTT. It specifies CASSGQGTDTQYF.

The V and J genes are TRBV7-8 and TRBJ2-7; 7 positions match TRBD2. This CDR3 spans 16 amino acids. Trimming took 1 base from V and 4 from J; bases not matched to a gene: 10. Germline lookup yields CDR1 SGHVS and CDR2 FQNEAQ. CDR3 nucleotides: TGTGCCAGCAGCTTAGTTGGCGCGGGAGCCGTGTACGAGCAGTACTTC. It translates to CASSLVGAGAVYEQYF. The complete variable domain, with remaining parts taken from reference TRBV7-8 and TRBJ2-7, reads GAGVSQSPRYKVAKRGQDVALRCDPISGHVSLFWYQQALGQGPEFLTYFQNEAQLDKSGLPSDRFFAERPEGSVSTLKIQRTQQEDSAVYLCASSLVGAGAVYEQYFGPGTRLTVT.